A selection of T cell receptor beta chains follows, all from one sample in a study of shared clonotypes between healthy human individuals. TCRdb's copy holds only in-frame clones and misses some; the assay was immunoSEQ multiplex PCR. This sample has about 2.3 million clones; 85% to 95% occur once, and the top ten carry about 0.41%. Input material: naive CD4+ T cells from PBMCs. These receptors were taken from a man aged 18-30 years in good health. Some clones in this sample may be carry-over from other donors' samples. The CDR3 runs from the conserved cysteine through the conserved F or W. The order of the fields is D gene, V gene, clone size, J gene, CDR3 DNA, CDR3 protein. D genes are given only for firm matches. Clone size appears in some rows only: once, few, many, or a class for an expanded clone.

>TRBD2|TRBV5-1|.|TRBJ2-7
TGCGCCAGCAGCACGGCCGGGACTAGCTCCCACGAGCAGTACTTC
CASSTAGTSSHEQYF
>.|TRBV7-2|.|TRBJ1-5
TGTGCCAGCAGCTCAGGACACGTAAATAGCAATCAGCCCCAGCATTTT
CASSSGHVNSNQPQHF
>TRBD1|TRBV28|.|TRBJ2-2
TGTGCCAGCAGTTTAGACATGCCTGGCAGGGGGCGACTCCTCAACACCGGGGAGCTGTTTTTT
CASSLDMPGRGRLLNTGELFF
>.|TRBV28|.|TRBJ1-2
TGTGCCAGCAGCCCCATCGCAGCTCCTAACTATGGCTACACCTTC
CASSPIAAPNYGYTF
>.|TRBV6-1|.|TRBJ1-4
TGTGCCAGCAGTGAAGGGAGGGGAGGGGAAAAACTGTTTTTT
CASSEGRGGEKLFF
>.|TRBV28|few|TRBJ1-1
TGTGCCAGCAGTATAACGGGCCACCCCACTGAAGCTTTCTTT
CASSITGHPTEAFF
>TRBD2|TRBV4-1|.|TRBJ2-5
TGCGCCAGCAGCCCCCTAGCGGGAGAGACCCAGTACTTC
CASSPLAGETQYF
>TRBD1|TRBV19|once|TRBJ1-2
TGTGCCAGTAGCTTCAGGGGGCCCGATGGCTACACCTTC
CASSFRGPDGYTF
>TRBD2|TRBV7-2|.|TRBJ2-1
TGTGCCAGCAGCCCGGGAGGGTCCTACAATGAGCAGTTCTTC
CASSPGGSYNEQFF
>.|TRBV6-4|.|TRBJ2-2
TGTGCCAGCAGTGACTTAAGCGGGACAGGAGGCGGGGAGCTGTTTTTT
CASSDLSGTGGGELFF
>.|TRBV7-2|.|TRBJ1-4
TGTGCCAGCAGCTTCAGAGATTTCGCAACTAATGAAAAACTGTTTTTT
CASSFRDFATNEKLFF
>.|TRBV9|few|TRBJ1-5
TGTGCCAGCAGCGTAGCGGGGTTGGGCAATCAGCCCCAGCATTTT
CASSVAGLGNQPQHF
>.|TRBV21-1|.|TRBJ2-7
TGTGCCATCAAAGAGGGCGAGCAGTACTTC
CAIKEGEQYF
>.|TRBV5-1|.|TRBJ2-3
TGCGCCAGCAGTCCCCCGGGCGCAGATACGCAGTATTTT
CASSPPGADTQYF
>.|TRBV9|.|TRBJ1-1
TGTGCCAGCAGCCCCCGGACACCCACAAACACTGAAGCTTTCTTT
CASSPRTPTNTEAFF
>TRBD1|TRBV6-1|.|TRBJ2-1
TGTGCCAGCAGGCCGGGACAGAGTTACAATGAGCAGTTCTTC
CASRPGQSYNEQFF
>.|TRBV5-5|.|TRBJ2-1
TGTGCCAGCAGCTTGACTCCCGATATCAATGAGCAGTTCTTC
CASSLTPDINEQFF
>.|TRBV28|once|TRBJ2-2
TGTGCCAGCAGTTTATCCCGCGGGAACCGCGCCGGGGAGCTGTTTTTT
CASSLSRGNRAGELFF
>.|TRBV29-1|.|TRBJ1-5
TGCAGCGTTGAAGAGTCTACTAAGGGTCAGCCCCAGCATTTT
CSVEESTKGQPQHF
>TRBD2|TRBV18|.|TRBJ2-5
TGTGCCAGCTCACCCGGGAGGCGAGAGACCCAGTACTTC
CASSPGRRETQYF
>.|TRBV25-1|once|TRBJ1-4
TGTGCCAGCCTTGGGTTACCTAATGAAAAACTGTTTTTT
CASLGLPNEKLFF
>.|TRBV5-1|.|TRBJ2-7
TGCGCCAGCAGCTTTACCGGGACCAAGAGCTCCTACGAGCAGTACTTC
CASSFTGTKSSYEQYF